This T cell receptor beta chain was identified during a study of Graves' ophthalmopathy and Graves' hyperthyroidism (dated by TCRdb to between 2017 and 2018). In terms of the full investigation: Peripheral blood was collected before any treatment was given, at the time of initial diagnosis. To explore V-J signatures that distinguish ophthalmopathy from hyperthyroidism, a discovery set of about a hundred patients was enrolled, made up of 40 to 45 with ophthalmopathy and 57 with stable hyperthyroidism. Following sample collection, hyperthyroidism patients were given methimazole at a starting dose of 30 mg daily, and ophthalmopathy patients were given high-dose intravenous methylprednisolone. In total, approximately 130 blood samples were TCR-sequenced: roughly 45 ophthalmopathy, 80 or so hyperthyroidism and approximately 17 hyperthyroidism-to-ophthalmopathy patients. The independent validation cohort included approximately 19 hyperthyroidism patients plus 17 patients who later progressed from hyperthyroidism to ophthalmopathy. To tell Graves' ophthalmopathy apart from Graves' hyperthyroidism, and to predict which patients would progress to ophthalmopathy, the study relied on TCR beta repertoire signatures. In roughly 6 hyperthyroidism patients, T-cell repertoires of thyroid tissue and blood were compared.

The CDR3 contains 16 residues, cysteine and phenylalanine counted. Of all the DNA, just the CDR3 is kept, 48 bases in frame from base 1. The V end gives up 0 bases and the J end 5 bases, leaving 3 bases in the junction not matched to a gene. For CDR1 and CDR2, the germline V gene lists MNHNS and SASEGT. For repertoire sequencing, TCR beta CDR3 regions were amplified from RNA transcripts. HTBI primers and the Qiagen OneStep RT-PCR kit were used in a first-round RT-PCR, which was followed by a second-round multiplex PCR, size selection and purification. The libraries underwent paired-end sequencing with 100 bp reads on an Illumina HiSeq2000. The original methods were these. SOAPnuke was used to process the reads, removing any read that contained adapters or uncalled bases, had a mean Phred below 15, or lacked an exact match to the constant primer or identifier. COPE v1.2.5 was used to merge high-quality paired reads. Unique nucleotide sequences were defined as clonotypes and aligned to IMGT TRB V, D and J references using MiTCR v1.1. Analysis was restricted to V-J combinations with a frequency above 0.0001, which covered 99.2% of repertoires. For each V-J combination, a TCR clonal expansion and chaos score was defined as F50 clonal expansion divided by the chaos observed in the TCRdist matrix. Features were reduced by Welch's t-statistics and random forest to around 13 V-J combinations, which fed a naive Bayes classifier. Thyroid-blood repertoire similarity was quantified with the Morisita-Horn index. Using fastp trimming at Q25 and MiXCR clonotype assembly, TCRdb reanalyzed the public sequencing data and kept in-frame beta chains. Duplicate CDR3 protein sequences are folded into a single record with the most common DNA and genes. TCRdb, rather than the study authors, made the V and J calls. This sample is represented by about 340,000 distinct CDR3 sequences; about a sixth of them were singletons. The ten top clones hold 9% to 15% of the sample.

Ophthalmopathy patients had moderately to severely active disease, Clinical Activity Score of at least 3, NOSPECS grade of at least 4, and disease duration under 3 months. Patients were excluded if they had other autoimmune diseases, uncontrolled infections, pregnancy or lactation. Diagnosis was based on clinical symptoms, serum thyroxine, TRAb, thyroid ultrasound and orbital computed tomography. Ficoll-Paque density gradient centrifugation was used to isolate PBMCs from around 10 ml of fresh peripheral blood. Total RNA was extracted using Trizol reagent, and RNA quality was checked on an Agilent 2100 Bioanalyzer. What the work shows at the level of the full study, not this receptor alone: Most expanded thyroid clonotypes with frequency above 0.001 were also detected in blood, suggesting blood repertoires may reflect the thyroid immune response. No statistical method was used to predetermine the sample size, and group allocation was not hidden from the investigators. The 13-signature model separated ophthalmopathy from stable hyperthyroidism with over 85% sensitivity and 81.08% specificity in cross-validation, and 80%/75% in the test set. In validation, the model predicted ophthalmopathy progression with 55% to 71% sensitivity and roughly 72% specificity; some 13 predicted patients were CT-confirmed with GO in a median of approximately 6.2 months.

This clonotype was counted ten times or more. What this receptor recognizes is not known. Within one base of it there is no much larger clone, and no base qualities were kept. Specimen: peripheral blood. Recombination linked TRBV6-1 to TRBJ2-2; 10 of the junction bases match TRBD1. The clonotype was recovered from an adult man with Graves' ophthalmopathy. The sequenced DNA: TGTGCCAGCAGTGAAGCGTGGACAGGGGGTACCGGGGAGCTGTTTTTT. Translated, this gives CASSEAWTGGTGELFF.